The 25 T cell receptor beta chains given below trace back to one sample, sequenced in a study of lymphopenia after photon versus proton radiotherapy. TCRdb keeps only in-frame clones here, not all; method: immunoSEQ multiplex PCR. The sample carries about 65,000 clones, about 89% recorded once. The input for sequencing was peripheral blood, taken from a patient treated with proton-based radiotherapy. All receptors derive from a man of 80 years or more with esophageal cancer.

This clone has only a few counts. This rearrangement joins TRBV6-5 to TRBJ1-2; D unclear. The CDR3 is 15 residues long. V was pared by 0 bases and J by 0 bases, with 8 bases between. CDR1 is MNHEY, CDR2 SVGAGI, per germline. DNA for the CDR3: TGTGCCAGCAGTTACTCGAGACTAGCTAACTATGGCTACACCTTC. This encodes CASSYSRLANYGYTF.

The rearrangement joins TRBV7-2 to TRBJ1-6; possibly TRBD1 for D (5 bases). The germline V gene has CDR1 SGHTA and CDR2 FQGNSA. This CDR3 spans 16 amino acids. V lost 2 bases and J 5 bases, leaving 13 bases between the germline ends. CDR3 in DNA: TGTGCCAGCAGCTTATACGCAGGGCAGGATAATTCACCCCTCCACTTT. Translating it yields CASSLYAGQDNSPLHF.

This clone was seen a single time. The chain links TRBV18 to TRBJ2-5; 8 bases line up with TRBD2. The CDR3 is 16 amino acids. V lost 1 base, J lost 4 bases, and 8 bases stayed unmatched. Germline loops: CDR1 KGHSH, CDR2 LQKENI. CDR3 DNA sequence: TGTGCCAGCTCACCACTAGCGGGGCTAGTTGGAGAGACCCAGTACTTC. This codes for CASSPLAGLVGETQYF. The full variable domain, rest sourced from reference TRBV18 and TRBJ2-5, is NAGVMQNPRHLVRRRGQEARLRCSPMKGHSHVYWYRQLPEEGLKFMVYLQKENIIDESGMPKERFSAEFPKEGPSILRIQQVVRGDSAAYFCASSPLAGLVGETQYFGPGTRLLVL.

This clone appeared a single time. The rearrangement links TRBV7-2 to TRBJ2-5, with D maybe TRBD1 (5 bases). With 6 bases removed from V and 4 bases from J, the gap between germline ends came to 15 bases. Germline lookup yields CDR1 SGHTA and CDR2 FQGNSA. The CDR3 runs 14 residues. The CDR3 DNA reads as TGTGCCAGCAGTCAAGGGGTGTTAGGAGAGACCCAGTACTTC. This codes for CASSQGVLGETQYF.

CDR3 sequence reads: CSVERREGPYGYTF. CDR3 in DNA: TGCAGCGTTGAAAGGAGGGAAGGGCCCTATGGCTACACCTTC. This sequence joins TRBV29-1 and TRBJ1-2; D uncertain. Germline V CDR1 and CDR2: SQVTM, ANQGSEA. The CDR3 extends over 14 amino acids. Trimming pared 2 bases from V and 4 bases from J, leaving 14 bases between. Drawing the rest from reference TRBV29-1 and TRBJ1-2, the complete variable domain is SAVISQKPSRDICQRGTSLTIQCQVDSQVTMMFWYRQQPGQSLTLIATANQGSEATYESGFVIDKFPISRPNLTFSTLTVSNMSPEDSSIYLCSVERREGPYGYTFGSGTRLTVV.

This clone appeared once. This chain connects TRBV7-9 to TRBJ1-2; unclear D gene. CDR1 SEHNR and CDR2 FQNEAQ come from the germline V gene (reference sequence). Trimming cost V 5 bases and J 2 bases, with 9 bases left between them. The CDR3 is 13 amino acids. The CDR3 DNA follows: TGTGCCAGCAGCCCTCCGACCAACTATGGCTACACCTTC. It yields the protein CASSPPTNYGYTF.

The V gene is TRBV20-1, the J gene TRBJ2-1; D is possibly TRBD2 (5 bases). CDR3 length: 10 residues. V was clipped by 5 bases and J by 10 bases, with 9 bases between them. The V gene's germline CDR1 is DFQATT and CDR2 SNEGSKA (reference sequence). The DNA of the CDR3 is TGCAGTGCTGCGGGCGGGGAGCAGTTCTTC. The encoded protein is CSAAGGEQFF.

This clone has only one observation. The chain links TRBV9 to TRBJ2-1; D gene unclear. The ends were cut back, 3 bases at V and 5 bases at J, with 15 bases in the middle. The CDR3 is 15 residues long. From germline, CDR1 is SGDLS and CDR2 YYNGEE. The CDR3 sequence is CASSGTVVGHNEQFF. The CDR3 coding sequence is TGTGCCAGCAGCGGAACGGTGGTTGGGCACAATGAGCAGTTCTTC.

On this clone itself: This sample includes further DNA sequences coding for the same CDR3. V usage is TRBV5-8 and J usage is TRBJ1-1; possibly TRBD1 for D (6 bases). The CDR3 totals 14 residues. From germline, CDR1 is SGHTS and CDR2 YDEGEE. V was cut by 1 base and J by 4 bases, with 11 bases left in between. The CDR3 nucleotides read TGTGCCAGCAGCTTGCGGGGGCTGGGCACTGAAGCTTTCTTT. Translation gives CASSLRGLGTEAFF.

CDR3 in amino acids: CASSRTSGQSPYEQYF. The CDR3, as DNA: TGTGCCAGCAGCCGAACTTCGGGACAGAGCCCCTACGAGCAGTACTTC. The chain joins TRBV4-2 to TRBJ2-5; 7 positions agree with TRBD1. The J call may not be correct, given that the DNA end is closer to TRBJ2-7. CDR1 and CDR2 from the germline V gene are LGHNA and YNFKEQ. The CDR3 totals 16 residues.

Written as DNA, the CDR3 is TGTGCCAGTAGTATGGGACTAGCGGGAGGAAGGACAGATACGCAGTATTTT. Protein: CASSMGLAGGRTDTQYF. The rearrangement uses TRBV19 and TRBJ2-3; 15 bases agree with TRBD2. CDR3 size: 17 residues. Looked up from germline, CDR1 is LNHDA and CDR2 is SQIVND (reference sequence). The junction had 4 bases not matched to a gene; V was cut back by 3 bases and J by 3 bases.

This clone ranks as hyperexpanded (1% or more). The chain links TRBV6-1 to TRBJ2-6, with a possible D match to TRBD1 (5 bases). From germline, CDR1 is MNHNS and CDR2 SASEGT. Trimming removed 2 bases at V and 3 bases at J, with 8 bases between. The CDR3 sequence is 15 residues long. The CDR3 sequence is CASSEQGYGANVLTF. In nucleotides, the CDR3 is TGTGCCAGCAGTGAACAGGGCTATGGGGCCAACGTCCTGACTTTC.

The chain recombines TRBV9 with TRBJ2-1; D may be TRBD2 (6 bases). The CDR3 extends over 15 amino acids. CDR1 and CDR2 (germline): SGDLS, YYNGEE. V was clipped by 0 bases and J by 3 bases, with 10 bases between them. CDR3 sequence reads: CASSVAISGYNEQFF. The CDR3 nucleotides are TGTGCCAGCAGCGTAGCTATTAGCGGCTACAATGAGCAGTTCTTC.

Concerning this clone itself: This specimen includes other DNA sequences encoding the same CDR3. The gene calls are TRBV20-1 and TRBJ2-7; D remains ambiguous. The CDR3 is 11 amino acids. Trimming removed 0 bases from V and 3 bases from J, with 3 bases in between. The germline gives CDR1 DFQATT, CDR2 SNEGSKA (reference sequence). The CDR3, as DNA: TGCAGTGCTAGAGATAGCTACGAGCAGTACTTC. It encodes CSARDSYEQYF.

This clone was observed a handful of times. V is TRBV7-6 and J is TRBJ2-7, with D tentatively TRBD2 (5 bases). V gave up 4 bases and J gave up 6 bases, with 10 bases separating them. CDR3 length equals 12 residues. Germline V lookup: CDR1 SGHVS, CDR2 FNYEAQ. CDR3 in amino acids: CASSSDGVEQYF. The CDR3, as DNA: TGTGCCAGCAGCTCGGACGGGGTCGAGCAGTACTTC.

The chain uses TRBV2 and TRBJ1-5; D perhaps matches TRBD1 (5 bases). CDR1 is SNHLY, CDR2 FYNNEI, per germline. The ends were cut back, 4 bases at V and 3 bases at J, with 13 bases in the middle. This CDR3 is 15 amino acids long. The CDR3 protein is CASSAEGHINQPQHF. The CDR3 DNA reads TGTGCCAGCAGTGCTGAAGGACACATCAATCAGCCCCAGCATTTT.

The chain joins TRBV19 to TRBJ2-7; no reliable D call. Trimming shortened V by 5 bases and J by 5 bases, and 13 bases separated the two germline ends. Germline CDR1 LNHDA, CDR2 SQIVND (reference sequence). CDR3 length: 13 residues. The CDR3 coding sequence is TGTGCCAGTAGTCGGGTGAGTGGCCACGAGCAGTACTTC. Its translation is CASSRVSGHEQYF.

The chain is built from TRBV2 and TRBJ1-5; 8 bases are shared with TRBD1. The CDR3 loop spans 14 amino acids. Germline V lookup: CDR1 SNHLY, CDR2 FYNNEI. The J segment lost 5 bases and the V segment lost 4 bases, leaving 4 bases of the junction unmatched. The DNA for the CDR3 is TGTGCCAGCAGTGCAGGGGGCAATTATCAGCCCCAGCATTTT. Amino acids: CASSAGGNYQPQHF.

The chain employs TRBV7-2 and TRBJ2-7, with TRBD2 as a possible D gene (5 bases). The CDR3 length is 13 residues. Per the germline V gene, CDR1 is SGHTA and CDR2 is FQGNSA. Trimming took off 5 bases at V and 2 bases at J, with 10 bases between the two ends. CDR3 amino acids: CASSPSGTYEQYF. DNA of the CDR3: TGTGCCAGCAGCCCAAGCGGCACCTACGAGCAGTACTTC.

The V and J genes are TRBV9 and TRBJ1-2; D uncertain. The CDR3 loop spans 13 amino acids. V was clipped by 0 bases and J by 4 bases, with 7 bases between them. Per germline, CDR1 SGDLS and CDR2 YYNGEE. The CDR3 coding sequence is TGTGCCAGCAGCGTAGCCTCCTTCTATGGCTACACCTTC. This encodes CASSVASFYGYTF.

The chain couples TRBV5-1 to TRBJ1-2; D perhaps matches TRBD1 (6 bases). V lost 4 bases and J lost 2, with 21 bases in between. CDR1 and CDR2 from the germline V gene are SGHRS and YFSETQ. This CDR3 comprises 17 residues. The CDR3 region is CASSLSIARTGNYGYTF. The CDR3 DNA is TGCGCCAGCAGCCTGAGTATTGCCCGAACAGGGAACTATGGCTACACCTTC.

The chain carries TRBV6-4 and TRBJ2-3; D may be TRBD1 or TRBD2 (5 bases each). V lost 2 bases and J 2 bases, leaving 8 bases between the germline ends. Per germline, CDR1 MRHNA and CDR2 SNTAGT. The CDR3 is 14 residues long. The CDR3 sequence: CASSDDGATDTQYF. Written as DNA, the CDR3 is TGTGCCAGCAGTGACGACGGGGCCACAGATACGCAGTATTTT.

The CDR3 reads CASSWTRQETQYF. The CDR3 nucleotides are TGTGCCAGCAGCTGGACTAGACAAGAGACCCAGTACTTC. V gene TRBV5-4 combines with J gene TRBJ2-5; TRBD2 matches 7 bases. This CDR3 has 13 amino acids. V was clipped by 3 bases and J by 2 bases; unmatched bases: 1. Per germline, CDR1 SGHNT and CDR2 YYREEE (reference sequence).

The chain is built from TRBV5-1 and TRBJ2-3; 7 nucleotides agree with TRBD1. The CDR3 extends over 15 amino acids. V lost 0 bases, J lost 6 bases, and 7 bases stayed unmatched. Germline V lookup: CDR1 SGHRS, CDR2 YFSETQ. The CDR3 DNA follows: TGCGCCAGCAGCTTGGGCGACAGGGTAGCGGATACGCAGTATTTT. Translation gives CASSLGDRVADTQYF.

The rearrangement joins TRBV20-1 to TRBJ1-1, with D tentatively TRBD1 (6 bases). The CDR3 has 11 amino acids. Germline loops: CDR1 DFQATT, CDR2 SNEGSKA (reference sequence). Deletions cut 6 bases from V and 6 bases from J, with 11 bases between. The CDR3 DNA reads TGCAGTGCCGTGGAGGGGGCTGAAGCTTTCTTT. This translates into CSAVEGAEAFF.